Here is one T cell receptor (beta chain) with its context. No cognate antigen has been identified for it. Per-base quality was not reported, and no clone a single base away is much larger than it. This specimen comes from a study of blood T cells in healthy people across ages (dated by TCRdb to the mid-2010s). Some background on the complete study: In model experiments, template switching captured about one uniquely barcoded TCR beta cDNA molecule for every two T cells. The donors were divided into four age groups: young (average around 15 years), middle-aged (around 41), aged (under 70) and long-lived (about 80). To avoid experimental bias, donors of different ages were randomly spread across the sequencing lanes. For two donors (one aged 18 to 29 and one aged 80 or older), the study analyzed two additional independent replicas of 1 million unique cDNA reads from the same blood draw. The study measured age-related changes in TCR beta repertoire diversity using deep sequencing normalized with unique cDNA molecular identifiers.

Donors were under 40 systemically healthy Caucasian individuals from Russia aged roughly 6 to 90 years. Each donor gave approximately 10 milliliters of peripheral blood, collected into EDTA-treated Vacutainer tubes. Ficoll-Paque density-gradient centrifugation was used to isolate PBMCs, with at least 6.5 million obtained per sample. Total RNA, at least 6 micrograms per sample, was extracted from PBMCs with Trizol reagent. The percentages of naive CD45RAhigh/CD27high T cells were determined by flow cytometry on a PBMC aliquot from every donor. The library was made by 5' RACE. The sequencer listed for this sample is Illumina HiSeq 2500. A second PCR of about 7 to 12 cycles was performed with a sample-barcoded 5' primer and a J-beta primer mix. A unique molecular identifier was introduced onto each TCR beta cDNA molecule by a template-switch 5' adaptor carrying 12 random nucleotides. Each sample yielded at least 3 million CDR3-containing paired-end reads. All of the RNA was converted into first-strand cDNA using the Mint cDNA synthesis kit, with a TRBC-specific oligonucleotide serving as the primer. Following uracil-DNA glycosylase treatment, a first 18-cycle PCR with universal primers M1SS and BC2_uni_R was performed on all cDNA. Turning to the authors' computational methods: Each sample was normalized by randomly selecting 1 million high-quality reads, each carrying a distinct molecular identifier. Reads sharing molecular identifiers were discarded rather than binned into consensus sequences. MiTCR, with a Q25 quality threshold and the strictest error-elimination algorithm, was used for CDR3 identification, clonotype clustering and error correction. A nonparametric unseen species model with Euler transformation was used to estimate lower-bound total TCR beta diversity. TCRdb's own reprocessing of the public reads used fastp at Q25 and MiXCR and kept productive beta chains. Records with the same CDR3 protein are collapsed into one entry carrying the most frequent genes and DNA. The V and J calls come from TCRdb's annotation, not from the publication. In this sample the table shows fewer than 2,000,000 distinct CDR3 sequences, 34% of which occur a single time. Around 11% of the sample lies in the top ten.

Broad study findings and their caveats: Compared with the aged group, the long-lived group had more naive CD4+ T cells, fewer expanded clones and increased TCR diversity, a pattern suggesting age selection. Donor CMV infection status was unknown, potentially confounding age-related changes in expanded clonotypes. Bulk unsorted PBMC profiling prevented conclusive comparison of naive and antigen-experienced compartments. Estimates of total diversity from one million sequenced T cells were regarded as lower bounds and underestimates. As age increased, observed TCR beta diversity per million T cells dropped in a roughly linear way, and a significant reduction was already evident by age approximately 40. A strong correlation was found between observed TCR beta diversity and the percentage of naive T cells measured by flow cytometry.

From the cysteine up to the phenylalanine, the CDR3 has a length of 14 residues. Kept here is only the CDR3 DNA, which spans 42 bases and is read in frame from base 1. Trimming at the junction amounts to 0 bases on V and 4 bases on J, and the germline ends lie 10 bases apart. CDR1 and CDR2, looked up from the germline V gene (reference sequence), are DFQATT and SNEGSKA. This sequence was found in a woman in her thirties in good health. Here the chain combines TRBV20-1 and TRBJ1-5, and TRBD1 may be the D gene, going by 5 matching bases. Input material: blood. The nucleotides read TGCAGTGCTAGAGATCAATCAGGGAATCAGCCCCAGCATTTT. Translated, this gives CSARDQSGNQPQHF.